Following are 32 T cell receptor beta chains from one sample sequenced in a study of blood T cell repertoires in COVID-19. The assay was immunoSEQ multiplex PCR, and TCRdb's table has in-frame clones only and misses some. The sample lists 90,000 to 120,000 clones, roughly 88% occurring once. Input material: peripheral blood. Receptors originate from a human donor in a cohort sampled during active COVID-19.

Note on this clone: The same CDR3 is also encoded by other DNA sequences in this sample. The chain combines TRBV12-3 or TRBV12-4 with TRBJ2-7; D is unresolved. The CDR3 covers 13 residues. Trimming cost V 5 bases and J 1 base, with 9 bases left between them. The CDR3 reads CASSPDSSYEQYF. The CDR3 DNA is TGTGCCAGCAGTCCTGACTCTTCCTACGAGCAGTACTTC.

The CDR3 sequence: CATSDSAGTGHEDTQYF. For the CDR3, the DNA is TGTGCCACCAGTGATTCCGCCGGGACAGGGCATGAGGATACGCAGTATTTT. The V gene is TRBV24-1, the J gene TRBJ2-3, with 9 bases lining up with TRBD1. The CDR3 has 17 residues. CDR1 and CDR2 (germline): KGHDR, SFDVKD. Trimming cost V 2 bases and J 6 bases; bases outside gene matches: 11.

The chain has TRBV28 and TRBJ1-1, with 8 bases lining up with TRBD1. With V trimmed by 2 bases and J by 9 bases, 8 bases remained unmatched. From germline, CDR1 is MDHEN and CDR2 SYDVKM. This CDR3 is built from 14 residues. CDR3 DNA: TGTGCCAGCAGTTTAAGAGGGACAGGCGTCCAAGCTTTCTTT. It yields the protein CASSLRGTGVQAFF.

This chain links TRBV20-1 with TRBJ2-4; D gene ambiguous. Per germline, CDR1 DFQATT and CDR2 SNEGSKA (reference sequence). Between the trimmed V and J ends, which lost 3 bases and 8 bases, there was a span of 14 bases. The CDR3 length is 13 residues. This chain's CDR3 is CSASQPLGDIQYF. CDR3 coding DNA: TGCAGTGCTAGTCAGCCGTTGGGCGACATTCAGTACTTC.

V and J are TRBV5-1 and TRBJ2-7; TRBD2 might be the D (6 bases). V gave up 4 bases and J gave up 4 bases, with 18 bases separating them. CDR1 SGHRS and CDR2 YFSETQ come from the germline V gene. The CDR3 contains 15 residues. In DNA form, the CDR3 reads TGCGCCAGCAGCCCCGGCGGGGACGGGCCGTACGAGCAGTACTTC. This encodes CASSPGGDGPYEQYF. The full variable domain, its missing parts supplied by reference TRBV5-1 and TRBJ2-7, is KAGVTQTPRYLIKTRGQQVTLSCSPISGHRSVSWYQQTPGQGLQFLFEYFSETQRNKGNFPGRFSGRQFSNSRSEMNVSTLELGDSALYLCASSPGGDGPYEQYFGPGTRLTVT.

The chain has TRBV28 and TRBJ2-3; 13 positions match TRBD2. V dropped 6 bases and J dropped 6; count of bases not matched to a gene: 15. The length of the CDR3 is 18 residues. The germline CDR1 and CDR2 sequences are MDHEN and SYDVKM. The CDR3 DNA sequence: TGTGCCAGCAGCTCCTCGCGACTACTAGCGGGGGGGTTGGATACGCAGTATTTT. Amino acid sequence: CASSSSRLLAGGLDTQYF.

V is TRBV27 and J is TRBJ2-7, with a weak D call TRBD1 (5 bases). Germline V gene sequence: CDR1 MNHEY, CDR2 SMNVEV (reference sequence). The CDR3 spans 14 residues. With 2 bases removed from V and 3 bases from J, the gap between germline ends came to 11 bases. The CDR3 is CASSLKPQGYEQYF. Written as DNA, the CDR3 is TGTGCCAGCAGTTTAAAACCCCAGGGCTACGAGCAGTACTTC.

CDR3 region: CASSLAGTTDTQYF. DNA of the CDR3: TGCGCCAGCAGCTTGGCCGGGACTACCGATACGCAGTATTTT. This chain joins TRBV5-1 and TRBJ2-3, with 7 nucleotides matching TRBD2. CDR1 is SGHRS, CDR2 YFSETQ, per germline. The J segment lost 6 bases and the V segment lost 0 bases, leaving 4 bases of the junction unmatched. This CDR3 spans 14 amino acids.

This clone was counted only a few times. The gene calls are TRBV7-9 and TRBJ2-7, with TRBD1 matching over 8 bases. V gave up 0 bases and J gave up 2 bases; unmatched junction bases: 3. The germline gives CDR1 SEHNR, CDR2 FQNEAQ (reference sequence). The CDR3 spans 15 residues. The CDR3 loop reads CASSLAGQAPYEQYF. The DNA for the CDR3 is TGTGCCAGCAGCTTAGCGGGACAGGCCCCCTACGAGCAGTACTTC.

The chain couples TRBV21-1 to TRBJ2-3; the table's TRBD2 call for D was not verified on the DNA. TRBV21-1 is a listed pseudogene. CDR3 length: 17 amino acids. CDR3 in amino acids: CASSTGTSGGSTDTQYF. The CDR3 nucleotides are TGTGCCAGCAGCACCGGGACTAGCGGGGGTAGCACAGATACGCAGTATTTT.

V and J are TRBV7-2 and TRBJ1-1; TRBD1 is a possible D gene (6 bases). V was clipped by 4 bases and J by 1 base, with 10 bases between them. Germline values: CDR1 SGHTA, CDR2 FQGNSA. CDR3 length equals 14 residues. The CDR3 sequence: CASSSAGANTEAFF. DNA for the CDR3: TGTGCCAGCAGCTCAGCGGGGGCGAACACTGAAGCTTTCTTT.

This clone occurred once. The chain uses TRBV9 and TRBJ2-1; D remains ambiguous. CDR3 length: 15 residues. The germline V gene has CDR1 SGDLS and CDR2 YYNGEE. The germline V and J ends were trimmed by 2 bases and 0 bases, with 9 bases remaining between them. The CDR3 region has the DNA TGTGCCAGCAGCGTTGATTATAGCTCCTACAATGAGCAGTTCTTC. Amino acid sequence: CASSVDYSSYNEQFF.

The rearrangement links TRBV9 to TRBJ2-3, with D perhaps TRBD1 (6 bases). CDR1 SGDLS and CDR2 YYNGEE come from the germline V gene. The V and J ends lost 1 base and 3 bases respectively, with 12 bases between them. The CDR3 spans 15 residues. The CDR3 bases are TGTGCCAGCAGCGTAAGGGCCACAGGGACAGATACGCAGTATTTT. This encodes CASSVRATGTDTQYF.

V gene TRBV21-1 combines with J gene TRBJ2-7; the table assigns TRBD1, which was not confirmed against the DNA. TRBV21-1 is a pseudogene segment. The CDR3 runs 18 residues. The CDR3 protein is CASSKQEQGGASYYEQYF. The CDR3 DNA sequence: TGTGCCAGCAGCAAACAGGAACAGGGGGGTGCCTCCTACTACGAGCAGTACTTC.

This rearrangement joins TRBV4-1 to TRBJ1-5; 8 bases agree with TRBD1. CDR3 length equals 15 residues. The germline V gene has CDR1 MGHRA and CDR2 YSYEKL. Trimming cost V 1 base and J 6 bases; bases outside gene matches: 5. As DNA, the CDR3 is TGCGCCAGCAGCCAAGTCCAGGGGGCTAGTCAGCCCCAGCATTTT. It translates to CASSQVQGASQPQHF.

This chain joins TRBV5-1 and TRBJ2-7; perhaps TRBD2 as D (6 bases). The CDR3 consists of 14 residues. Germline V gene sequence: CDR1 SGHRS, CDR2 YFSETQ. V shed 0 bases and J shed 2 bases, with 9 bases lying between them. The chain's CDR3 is CASSLAGAAYEQYF. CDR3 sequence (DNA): TGCGCCAGCAGCTTGGCGGGAGCCGCCTACGAGCAGTACTTC.

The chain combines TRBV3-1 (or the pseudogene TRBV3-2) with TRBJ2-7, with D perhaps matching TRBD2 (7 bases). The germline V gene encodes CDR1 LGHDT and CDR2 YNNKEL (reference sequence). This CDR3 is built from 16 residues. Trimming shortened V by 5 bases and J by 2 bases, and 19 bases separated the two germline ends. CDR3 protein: CASSLKPAGAAYEQYF. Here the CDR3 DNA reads TGTGCCAGCAGCTTAAAACCTGCGGGGGCGGCCTACGAGCAGTACTTC.

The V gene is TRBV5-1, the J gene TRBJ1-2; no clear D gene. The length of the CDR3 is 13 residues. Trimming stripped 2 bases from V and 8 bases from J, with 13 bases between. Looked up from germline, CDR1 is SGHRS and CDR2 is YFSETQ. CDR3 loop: CASSLSTTRGYTF. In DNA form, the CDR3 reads TGCGCCAGCAGCTTAAGTACCACAAGAGGCTACACCTTC.

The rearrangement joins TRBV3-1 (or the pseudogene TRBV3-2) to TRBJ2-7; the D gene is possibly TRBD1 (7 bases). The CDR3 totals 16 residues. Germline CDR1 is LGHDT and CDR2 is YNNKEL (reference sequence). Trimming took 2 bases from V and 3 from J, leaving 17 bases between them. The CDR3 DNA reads TGTGCCAGCAGCCAATTTGCGGGACAGATAAACTACGAGCAGTACTTC. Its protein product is CASSQFAGQINYEQYF.

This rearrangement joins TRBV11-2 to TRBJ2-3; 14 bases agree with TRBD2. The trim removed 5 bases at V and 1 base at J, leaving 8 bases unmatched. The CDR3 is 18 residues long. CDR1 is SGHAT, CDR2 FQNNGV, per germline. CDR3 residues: CASSGGWTSGGRTDTQYF. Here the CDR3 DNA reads TGTGCCAGCAGCGGGGGCTGGACTAGCGGGGGGCGCACAGATACGCAGTATTTT.

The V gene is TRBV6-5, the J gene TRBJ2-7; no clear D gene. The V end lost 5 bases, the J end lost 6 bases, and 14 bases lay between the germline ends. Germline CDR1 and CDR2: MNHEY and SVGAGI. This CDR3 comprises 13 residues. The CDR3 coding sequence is TGTGCCAGCAGTCCCTTTTTAGGCGGCGAGCAGTACTTC. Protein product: CASSPFLGGEQYF.

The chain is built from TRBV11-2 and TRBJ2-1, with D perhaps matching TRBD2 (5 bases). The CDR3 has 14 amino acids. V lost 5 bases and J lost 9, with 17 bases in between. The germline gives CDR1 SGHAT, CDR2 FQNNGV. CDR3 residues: CASSPMRAKGEQFF. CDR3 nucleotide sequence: TGTGCCAGCAGCCCGATGAGGGCGAAGGGTGAGCAGTTCTTC.

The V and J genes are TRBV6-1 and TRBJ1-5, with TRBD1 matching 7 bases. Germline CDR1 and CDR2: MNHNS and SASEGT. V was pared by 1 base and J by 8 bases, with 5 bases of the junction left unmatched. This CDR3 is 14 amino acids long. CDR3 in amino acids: CASSEGTGVKPQHF. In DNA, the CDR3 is TGTGCCAGCAGTGAAGGAACAGGGGTGAAGCCCCAGCATTTT.

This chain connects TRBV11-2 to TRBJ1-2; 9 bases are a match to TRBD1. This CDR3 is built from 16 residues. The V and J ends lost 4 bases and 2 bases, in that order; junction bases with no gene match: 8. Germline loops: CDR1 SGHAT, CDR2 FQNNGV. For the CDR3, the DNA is TGTGCCAGCAGCTCAACTATACAGGGGGCGAACTATGGCTACACCTTC. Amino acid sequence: CASSSTIQGANYGYTF.

This chain's CDR3 is CASSTPLSEQFF. Here the CDR3 DNA reads TGTGCCAGCAGCACCCCTTTGAGTGAGCAGTTCTTC. The chain joins TRBV11-2 to TRBJ2-1, with D hard to call. The CDR3 sequence is 12 residues long. V was trimmed by 5 bases and J by 9 bases, leaving 11 bases between them. Germline CDR1 reads SGHAT; CDR2 reads FQNNGV.

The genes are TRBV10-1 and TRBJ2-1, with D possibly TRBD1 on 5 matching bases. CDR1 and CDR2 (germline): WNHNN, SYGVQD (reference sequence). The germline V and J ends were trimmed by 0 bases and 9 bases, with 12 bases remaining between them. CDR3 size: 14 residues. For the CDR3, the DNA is TGCGCCAGCAGTGAGTCGCCAGGGCGGATTGAGCAGTTCTTC. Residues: CASSESPGRIEQFF.

CDR3 nucleotide sequence: TGTGCCAGCAGTTACTATTACGGCTCTGGGGCCAACGTCCTGACTTTC. Its protein product is CASSYYYGSGANVLTF. This chain joins TRBV6-5 and TRBJ2-6; D call uncertain. The germline gives CDR1 MNHEY, CDR2 SVGAGI. V was clipped by 1 base and J by 0 bases, with 7 bases between them. There are 16 residues in the CDR3.

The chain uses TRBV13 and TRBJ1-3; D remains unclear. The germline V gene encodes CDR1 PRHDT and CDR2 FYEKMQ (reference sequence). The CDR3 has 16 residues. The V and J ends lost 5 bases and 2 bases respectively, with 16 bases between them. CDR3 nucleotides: TGTGCCAGCAGCATGAGATTTCCAGGTACTGGAAACACCATATATTTT. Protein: CASSMRFPGTGNTIYF.

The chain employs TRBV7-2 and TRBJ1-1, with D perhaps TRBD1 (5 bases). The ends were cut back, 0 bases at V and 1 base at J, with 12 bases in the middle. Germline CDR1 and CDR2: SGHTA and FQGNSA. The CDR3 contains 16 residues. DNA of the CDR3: TGTGCCAGCAGCTTAGCTGGAGGGGCGTCGAACACTGAAGCTTTCTTT. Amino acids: CASSLAGGASNTEAFF.

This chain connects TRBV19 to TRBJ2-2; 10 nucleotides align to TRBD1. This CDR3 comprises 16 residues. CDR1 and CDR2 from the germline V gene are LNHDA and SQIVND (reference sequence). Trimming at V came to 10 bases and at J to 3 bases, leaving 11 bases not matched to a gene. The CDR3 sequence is CATRRTGTGDTGELFF. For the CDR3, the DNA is TGTGCCACTCGAAGGACCGGGACAGGGGACACCGGGGAGCTGTTTTTT. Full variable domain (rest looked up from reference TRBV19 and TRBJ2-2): DGGITQSPKYLFRKEGQNVTLSCEQNLNHDAMYWYRQDPGQGLRLIYYSQIVNDFQKGDIAEGYSVSREKKESFPLTVTSAQKNPTAFYLCATRRTGTGDTGELFFGEGSRLTVL.

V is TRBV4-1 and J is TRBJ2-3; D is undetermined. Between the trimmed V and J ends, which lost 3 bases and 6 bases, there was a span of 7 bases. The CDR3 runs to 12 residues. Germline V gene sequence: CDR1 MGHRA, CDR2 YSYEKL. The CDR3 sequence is CASSQARDTQYF. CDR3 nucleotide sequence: TGCGCCAGCAGCCAGGCTAGGGATACGCAGTATTTT.

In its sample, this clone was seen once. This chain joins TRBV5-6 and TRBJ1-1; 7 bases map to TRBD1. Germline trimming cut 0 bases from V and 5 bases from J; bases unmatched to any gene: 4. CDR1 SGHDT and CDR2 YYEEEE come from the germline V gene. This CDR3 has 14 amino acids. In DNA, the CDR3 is TGTGCCAGCAGCTTGGAGGGGGCGGGAACTGAAGCTTTCTTT. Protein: CASSLEGAGTEAFF.